The 31 T cell receptor beta chains below come from one sample, sequenced in a study of CD4 T cells in relation to SARS-CoV-2 and coronaviruses. TCRdb's copy holds only in-frame clones and misses some; the assay was immunoSEQ multiplex PCR. The sample holds 20,000 to 30,000 clones, roughly 70% seen once. These TCRs are of unknown antigen specificity. CD4+ T cells from unexposed donors were obtained before the COVID-19 pandemic (2011-2018). Isolation of CD4+ T cells took place after less than 11 days in culture. The sequenced sample consisted of CD4+ T cells from PBMCs, cultured in vitro. These receptors all come from a human donor in good health.

The chain employs TRBV10-3 and TRBJ2-2; 7 bases align to TRBD2. Germline lookup yields CDR1 ENHRY and CDR2 SYGVKD. The CDR3 loop spans 14 amino acids. Trimming at V came to 4 bases and at J to 7 bases, leaving 6 bases not matched to a gene. The CDR3 DNA reads as TGTGCCATCAGTGGAGGCAGGGAGGGCGGGGAGCTGTTTTTT. Translation: CAISGGREGGELFF.

The CDR3 DNA reads TGTGCCAGCAGCGAAAGGCGGGGGCAAGAGCAGTACTTC. As protein: CASSERRGQEQYF. The rearrangement uses TRBV7-9 and TRBJ2-7; tentatively, D is TRBD2 (7 bases). Germline CDR1 SEHNR, CDR2 FQNEAQ (reference sequence). The CDR3 length is 13 residues. V gave up 5 bases and J gave up 7 bases, with 15 bases separating them.

The genes are TRBV27 and TRBJ2-1; D remains ambiguous. The V and J ends lost 7 bases and 10 bases respectively, with 14 bases between them. The germline V gene has CDR1 MNHEY and CDR2 SMNVEV (reference sequence). The CDR3 contains 12 residues. The chain's CDR3 is CASKIFLGEQFF. The CDR3 nucleotides are TGTGCCAGCAAGATTTTTTTGGGGGAGCAGTTCTTC.

This clone showed up just once. The chain is built from TRBV2 and TRBJ2-5, with a possible D match to TRBD2 (7 bases). The CDR3 spans 14 residues. Germline V CDR1 and CDR2: SNHLY, FYNNEI. The chain's CDR3 is CALIGTRGAETQYF. CDR3 DNA sequence: TGTGCTCTAATAGGGACACGGGGGGCGGAGACCCAGTACTTC.

The table lists this clone with a count of one. V gene TRBV10-3 combines with J gene TRBJ2-7; TRBD1 aligns across 10 bases. The V gene's germline CDR1 is ENHRY and CDR2 SYGVKD. The CDR3 sequence is 14 residues long. V was pared by 10 bases and J by 7 bases, with 13 bases of the junction left unmatched. This CDR3 reads CATHRDRGTLEQYF. The DNA for the CDR3 is TGTGCCACACACCGGGACAGGGGAACTTTGGAGCAGTACTTC.

This rearrangement joins TRBV6-5 to TRBJ2-7, with 9 bases aligning to TRBD2. The CDR3 runs to 15 residues. CDR1 MNHEY and CDR2 SVGAGI come from the germline V gene. Trimming took 5 bases from V and 0 from J; bases not matched to a gene: 5. This chain's CDR3 is CASSPRGGGSYEQYF. The CDR3 nucleotides read TGTGCCAGCAGTCCACGCGGGGGGGGCTCCTACGAGCAGTACTTC.

This clone has a handful of counts. The chain combines TRBV11-2 with TRBJ2-7; 7 nucleotides agree with TRBD1. Trimming removed 3 bases from V and 5 bases from J; junction bases left unmatched: 1. Germline assignment: CDR1 SGHAT and CDR2 FQNNGV. This CDR3 contains 12 residues. The CDR3 region is CASSLTGNEQYF. The CDR3 DNA follows: TGTGCCAGCAGCTTGACAGGGAACGAGCAGTACTTC.

CDR3 loop: CASSHALVGGAWDTQYF. In DNA, the CDR3 is TGCGCCAGCAGCCACGCACTTGTTGGGGGCGCCTGGGATACGCAGTATTTT. The rearrangement links TRBV4-3 to TRBJ2-3; a weak D match, TRBD1 (6 bases). Germline V gene data show CDR1 as LGHNA and CDR2 as YSLEER. This CDR3 spans 17 amino acids. V lost 3 bases and J 6 bases, leaving 22 bases between the germline ends.

The rearrangement joins TRBV10-3 to TRBJ2-1, with D hard to call. Deletions cut 7 bases from V and 7 bases from J, with 11 bases between. Germline CDR1 reads ENHRY; CDR2 reads SYGVKD. This CDR3 is built from 12 residues. For the CDR3, the DNA is TGTGCCATCAAAGGTTCGGAAAATGAGCAGTTCTTC. As protein: CAIKGSENEQFF.

This chain uses TRBV6-7 with TRBJ2-5, with D possibly being TRBD1 (6 bases). TRBV6-7 is an open reading frame, and its role is uncertain. This CDR3 has 14 residues. V was pared by 6 bases and J by 4 bases, with 15 bases between. The CDR3 loop is CASRILGAIETQYF. CDR3 sequence (DNA): TGTGCCAGCAGGATTCTGGGGGCTATAGAGACCCAGTACTTC.

This chain links TRBV18 with TRBJ2-1; D gene unclear. Germline lookup yields CDR1 KGHSH and CDR2 LQKENI. CDR3 length equals 18 residues. Between the trimmed V and J ends, which lost 3 bases and 0 bases, there was a span of 18 bases. The chain's CDR3 is CASSPITLDGSSYNEQFF. As DNA, the CDR3 is TGTGCCAGCTCACCTATTACCTTGGACGGTAGCTCCTACAATGAGCAGTTCTTC. The full variable domain, with the rest looked up from reference TRBV18 and TRBJ2-1, is NAGVMQNPRHLVRRRGQEARLRCSPMKGHSHVYWYRQLPEEGLKFMVYLQKENIIDESGMPKERFSAEFPKEGPSILRIQQVVRGDSAAYFCASSPITLDGSSYNEQFFGPGTRLTVL.

V gene TRBV6-6 combines with J gene TRBJ1-6; maybe TRBD1 (5 bases). Trimming pared 7 bases from V and 7 bases from J, leaving 20 bases between. This CDR3 has 16 amino acids. Per germline, CDR1 MNHNY and CDR2 SVGAGI (reference sequence). In nucleotides, the CDR3 is TGTGCCAGCACTCTTCGTGGCCGGGGCGGCAATTCACCCCTCCACTTT. Amino acids: CASTLRGRGGNSPLHF.

V is TRBV4-3 and J is TRBJ2-1; D is unclear. The V end was cut by 4 bases, the J end by 7 bases, with 20 bases between. The germline CDR1 and CDR2 sequences are LGHNA and YSLEER. CDR3 length equals 16 residues. CDR3 DNA sequence: TGCGCCAGCAGCCCCGGAACCGGTCGTTCATGGAATGAGCAGTTCTTC. Translated: CASSPGTGRSWNEQFF.

This sequence joins TRBV9 and TRBJ2-6, with D uncertain. Germline loops: CDR1 SGDLS, CDR2 YYNGEE. This CDR3 is 13 amino acids long. Trimming stripped 5 bases from V and 2 bases from J, with 5 bases between. The CDR3 region has the DNA TGTGCCAGCAGTCTAACTGGGGCCAACGTCCTGACTTTC. It codes for CASSLTGANVLTF.

Turning to this clone: One junction end does not reproduce the germline sequence, and a read error may be involved. This rearrangement joins TRBV25-1 to TRBJ1-2; D is uncertain. Germline values: CDR1 MGHDK, CDR2 SYGVNS. The CDR3 is made up of 13 amino acids. The CDR3 is CSEEIETYYGYTF. The CDR3 DNA reads TGCTCGGAGGAGATCGAGACGTATTATGGCTACACCTTC.

CDR3 protein: CASSLDRGDQPQHF. The CDR3 bases are TGCGCCAGCAGCTTGGACAGGGGGGATCAGCCCCAGCATTTT. The rearrangement links TRBV5-1 to TRBJ1-5; the match to TRBD1 covers 8 bases. V lost 0 bases, J lost 5 bases, and 1 base stayed unmatched. The CDR3 is made up of 14 amino acids. Germline-derived CDR1 and CDR2 are SGHRS and YFSETQ.

The V and J genes are TRBV27 and TRBJ1-5, with 8 bases lining up with TRBD1. Germline values: CDR1 MNHEY, CDR2 SMNVEV (reference sequence). This CDR3 is 14 amino acids long. Trimming removed 3 bases from V and 4 bases from J; junction bases left unmatched: 2. Written as DNA, the CDR3 is TGTGCCAGCAGTTTGAGGACAGGGAATCAGCCCCAGCATTTT. It specifies CASSLRTGNQPQHF.

The V and J genes are TRBV7-6 and TRBJ1-1; no definite D call. CDR1 SGHVS and CDR2 FNYEAQ come from the germline V gene. There are 15 residues in the CDR3. V gave up 5 bases and J gave up 1 base, with 14 bases separating them. For the CDR3, the DNA is TGTGCCAGCAGCCTCTTGGAGAGACCGAACACTGAAGCTTTCTTT. Its protein product is CASSLLERPNTEAFF.

The V gene is TRBV5-4, the J gene TRBJ2-2, with 9 bases lining up with TRBD1. The CDR3 consists of 15 residues. The V and J ends lost 4 bases and 3 bases, in that order; junction bases with no gene match: 4. The germline gives CDR1 SGHNT, CDR2 YYREEE (reference sequence). DNA of the CDR3: TGTGCCAGCAGCCCTCGGACAGGGGACACCGGGGAGCTGTTTTTT. Translating gives CASSPRTGDTGELFF.

The chain carries TRBV15 and TRBJ2-3; 8 bases line up with TRBD1. The junction had 4 bases not matched to a gene; V was cut back by 3 bases and J by 2 bases. The CDR3 has 15 amino acids. Looked up from germline, CDR1 is LNHNV and CDR2 is YYDKDF (reference sequence). CDR3 protein: CATSRGQAYTDTQYF. For the CDR3, the DNA is TGTGCCACCAGCAGGGGACAGGCCTACACAGATACGCAGTATTTT.

V and J are TRBV7-2 and TRBJ2-5; D is possibly TRBD2 (5 bases). Looked up from germline, CDR1 is SGHTA and CDR2 is FQGNSA. This CDR3 has 15 residues. Trimming shortened V by 1 base and J by 5 bases, and 14 bases separated the two germline ends. CDR3 sequence reads: CASSLVWLARETQYF. The DNA for the CDR3 is TGTGCCAGCAGCTTAGTGTGGCTAGCACGGGAGACCCAGTACTTC.

This chain joins TRBV5-3 and TRBJ2-1; 7 bases match TRBD1. TRBV5-3 counts as an open reading frame of uncertain function. CDR3 length equals 15 residues. V lost 2 bases and J lost 5; bases outside the gene matches: 7. CDR3 residues: CARSFQGERDNEQFF. In DNA form, the CDR3 reads TGTGCCAGAAGCTTCCAGGGGGAAAGGGACAATGAGCAGTTCTTC.

This clone was detected only a few times. The J gene is TRBJ2-3, the V gene TRBV6-6; D remains unclear. This CDR3 spans 12 amino acids. Germline V gene lookup returns CDR1 MNHNY and CDR2 SVGAGI (reference sequence). V shed 5 bases and J shed 2 bases, with 5 bases lying between them. This CDR3 is CASSPYTDTQYF. CDR3 bases: TGTGCCAGCAGTCCCTACACAGATACGCAGTATTTT.

The gene calls are TRBV28 and TRBJ2-6; TRBD1 agrees at 8 bases. Germline CDR1 and CDR2: MDHEN and SYDVKM. Losses at the gene ends were 6 bases for V and 2 bases for J; bases not matched to a gene: 12. The CDR3 length is 18 residues. DNA for the CDR3: TGTGCCAGCAGCACGGCAGGGGGCCTTGGGCCTGGGGCCAACGTCCTGACTTTC. As protein: CASSTAGGLGPGANVLTF.

The gene calls are TRBV3-1 (or the pseudogene TRBV3-2) and TRBJ2-7; D is possibly TRBD2 (5 bases). The CDR3 totals 12 residues. With 5 bases removed from V and 5 bases from J, the gap between germline ends came to 10 bases. Per the germline V gene, CDR1 is LGHDT and CDR2 is YNNKEL (reference sequence). CDR3 amino acids: CASSATRNEQYF. CDR3 coding DNA: TGTGCCAGCAGCGCCACTAGGAACGAGCAGTACTTC.

The chain is built from TRBV18 and TRBJ1-5, with 7 bases lining up with TRBD1. The ends lost 6 bases at V and 4 bases at J; junction bases unmatched: 6. CDR3 length: 14 residues. CDR1 is KGHSH, CDR2 LQKENI, per germline. This CDR3 is CASSSGGRNQPQHF. The CDR3 region has the DNA TGTGCCAGCTCCTCAGGGGGTCGGAATCAGCCCCAGCATTTT.

The V and J genes are TRBV2 and TRBJ2-1, with a tentative D call TRBD2 (6 bases). Deletions cut 4 bases from V and 2 bases from J, with 9 bases between. The CDR3 loop spans 14 amino acids. Germline values: CDR1 SNHLY, CDR2 FYNNEI. The chain's CDR3 is CASSGGGTYNEQFF. DNA for the CDR3: TGTGCCAGCAGTGGGGGCGGGACCTACAATGAGCAGTTCTTC.

As for this clone: A junction boundary mismatches the germline segment, possibly from a read error. V and J are TRBV12-3 or TRBV12-4 and TRBJ2-7, with 12 bases that match TRBD1. The CDR3 is made up of 12 amino acids. CDR3 sequence: CASTGQGATMAF. For the CDR3, the DNA is TGTGCCAGCACGGGACAGGGGGCCACTATGGCCTTC.

The chain combines TRBV19 with TRBJ1-2; a weak D match, TRBD1 (5 bases). The V gene's germline CDR1 is LNHDA and CDR2 SQIVND (reference sequence). Trimming took off 5 bases at V and 4 bases at J, with 17 bases between the two ends. The CDR3 totals 15 residues. CDR3 amino acids: CASSVFGEGTYGYTF. DNA of the CDR3: TGTGCCAGTAGTGTCTTCGGTGAGGGGACCTATGGCTACACCTTC.

This clone was recorded only once. The chain links TRBV6-2 or TRBV6-3 to TRBJ1-2, with unresolved D. Per germline, CDR1 MNHEY and CDR2 SVGEGT. The CDR3 has 12 residues. Trimming removed 5 bases at V and 8 bases at J, with 12 bases between. The CDR3 DNA is TGTGCCAGCAGTACGACTACGGGCGGCTACACCTTC. Translating it yields CASSTTTGGYTF.

CDR3 in DNA: TGTGCCAGCAGCAGGCTAGCGGGAAGGAACGAGCAGTACTTC. Its translation: CASSRLAGRNEQYF. The rearrangement links TRBV11-2 to TRBJ2-7; TRBD2 matches at 9 bases. V dropped 5 bases and J dropped 5; count of bases not matched to a gene: 7. Germline CDR1 reads SGHAT; CDR2 reads FQNNGV. The CDR3 has 14 residues.